The 27 T cell receptor beta chains reported below all come from one sample, sequenced in a study of T cell changes during pregnancy in multiple sclerosis. Some clones are missing from TCRdb's copy, which holds only in-frame ones; the method was immunoSEQ multiplex PCR. The data show around 57,000 clones, less than 95% seen once. The sequencing here drew on peripheral blood, taken in the third trimester of pregnancy. The source is a female donor in good health, enrolled as a control in a pregnancy study.

The chain has TRBV6-5 and TRBJ2-2, with 9 nucleotides matching TRBD1. V shed 5 bases and J 6 bases; nucleotides not matched to a gene: 7. The CDR3 consists of 15 residues. Germline V gene lookup returns CDR1 MNHEY and CDR2 SVGAGI. The CDR3 DNA is TGTGCCAGCAGTCTGGGGACAGGGTGGGCCGGGGAGCTGTTTTTT. This gives the protein CASSLGTGWAGELFF.

The chain joins TRBV19 to TRBJ2-5, with D unresolved. This CDR3 is 14 amino acids long. V shed 5 bases and J shed 1 base, with 11 bases lying between them. The germline V gene encodes CDR1 LNHDA and CDR2 SQIVND (reference sequence). CDR3 in amino acids: CASSETPPQETQYF. Written as DNA, the CDR3 is TGTGCCAGTAGTGAAACTCCGCCCCAAGAGACCCAGTACTTC.

The chain is built from TRBV6-5 and TRBJ2-1; TRBD2 is a possible D gene (6 bases). V lost 6 bases and J lost 3, with 12 bases in between. The CDR3 contains 14 residues. The germline V gene has CDR1 MNHEY and CDR2 SVGAGI. The CDR3 loop is CASRGLFDYNEQFF. The CDR3 bases are TGTGCCAGCAGGGGACTTTTTGACTACAATGAGCAGTTCTTC.

J is TRBJ2-7 and V is TRBV7-8; no reliable D call. V lost 3 bases and J 3 bases, leaving 12 bases between the germline ends. This CDR3 is built from 14 residues. Germline loops: CDR1 SGHVS, CDR2 FQNEAQ. The CDR3 loop reads CASSFTQMNYEQYF. CDR3 sequence (DNA): TGTGCCAGCAGCTTTACACAGATGAACTACGAGCAGTACTTC.

The chain employs TRBV7-2 and TRBJ2-7; the D gene is possibly TRBD2 (7 bases). This CDR3 has 15 residues. V was pared by 3 bases and J by 10 bases, with 22 bases between. Germline CDR1 reads SGHTA; CDR2 reads FQGNSA. CDR3 nucleotides: TGTGCCAGCAGCTTTAATCCTACCCGGGGGGCGAACCAGTACTTC. Translating gives CASSFNPTRGANQYF.

The sample holds one count of this clone. The CDR3 loop reads CASSFQGADGANVLTF. DNA for the CDR3: TGTGCCAGCAGCTTCCAGGGGGCGGACGGGGCCAACGTCCTGACTTTC. The V gene is TRBV7-6, the J gene TRBJ2-6; 8 bases align to TRBD1. CDR1 is SGHVS and CDR2 is FNYEAQ in the germline V gene. The length of the CDR3 is 16 residues. With 3 bases clipped from V and 4 bases from J, the junction kept 5 bases outside the gene matches.

J is TRBJ2-1 and V is TRBV27, with a possible D match to TRBD2 (7 bases). Germline-derived CDR1 and CDR2 are MNHEY and SMNVEV (reference sequence). Trimming took off 3 bases at V and 2 bases at J, with 23 bases between the two ends. CDR3 length: 19 residues. The CDR3 DNA reads TGTGCCAGCAGTTTCGGGGGCCCGAGGGCTAGCGGTACCTACAATGAGCAGTTCTTC. As protein: CASSFGGPRASGTYNEQFF.

This clone has just a few counts. The chain links TRBV19 to TRBJ2-1, with 7 bases aligning to TRBD2. V lost 2 bases to trimming and J lost 9 bases; unmatched junction nucleotides: 10. The CDR3 has 15 residues. CDR1 and CDR2 from the germline V gene are LNHDA and SQIVND (reference sequence). CDR3 DNA sequence: TGTGCCAGTAGTATATCGCCTAGCGGCCAGGGTGAGCAGTTCTTC. It codes for CASSISPSGQGEQFF.

The V gene is TRBV27, the J gene TRBJ2-2, with TRBD2 matching 11 bases. Germline CDR1 reads MNHEY; CDR2 reads SMNVEV (reference sequence). Trimming cost V 7 bases and J 6 bases; bases outside gene matches: 10. The CDR3 spans 16 residues. The CDR3 DNA sequence: TGTGCCAGCATGGAACTAGCGGGAGTTCTTGCCGGGGAGCTGTTTTTT. Amino acid sequence: CASMELAGVLAGELFF.

The J gene is TRBJ2-1, the V gene TRBV5-4, with 11 nucleotides matching TRBD2. CDR1 is SGHNT, CDR2 YYREEE, per germline (reference sequence). This CDR3 spans 18 amino acids. V shed 4 bases and J 3 bases; nucleotides not matched to a gene: 12. This CDR3 reads CASSPGVSGRAGYNEQFF. DNA of the CDR3: TGTGCCAGCAGCCCCGGGGTTAGCGGGAGGGCCGGCTACAATGAGCAGTTCTTC. Full variable domain (outside the CDR3, taken from reference TRBV5-4 and TRBJ2-1): ETGVTQSPTHLIKTRGQQVTLRCSSQSGHNTVSWYQQALGQGPQFIFQYYREEENGRGNFPPRFSGLQFPNYSSELNVNALELDDSALYLCASSPGVSGRAGYNEQFFGPGTRLTVL.

The chain couples TRBV5-1 to TRBJ2-1, with 7 bases lining up with TRBD2. This CDR3 region has 15 residues. Germline V gives CDR1 SGHRS, CDR2 YFSETQ. The ends lost 4 bases at V and 0 bases at J; junction bases unmatched: 4. In DNA, the CDR3 is TGCGCCAGCAGCGTTTCGGGGGGCTCCTACAATGAGCAGTTCTTC. Its protein product is CASSVSGGSYNEQFF.

The V and J genes are TRBV19 and TRBJ1-3; no firm D call. CDR1 is LNHDA and CDR2 is SQIVND in the germline V gene (reference sequence). This CDR3 contains 15 residues. Trimming removed 6 bases at V and 0 bases at J, with 12 bases between. This CDR3 reads CASRETEPSGNTIYF. The CDR3, as DNA: TGTGCCAGTAGAGAGACGGAGCCCTCTGGAAACACCATATATTTT.

This sequence joins TRBV13 and TRBJ1-3; D call uncertain. Per germline, CDR1 PRHDT and CDR2 FYEKMQ (reference sequence). V dropped 3 bases and J dropped 5 bases, with 14 bases sitting between them. CDR3 length: 15 residues. As DNA, the CDR3 is TGTGCCAGCAGCTTCTTGGCTGCGGGGAGAAACACCATATATTTT. Encoded protein: CASSFLAAGRNTIYF.

This chain's CDR3 is CAWNPGISSYNEQFF. In DNA, the CDR3 is TGTGCCTGGAATCCGGGGATTTCTTCCTACAATGAGCAGTTCTTC. The V and J genes are TRBV30 and TRBJ2-1, with D possibly TRBD2 on 5 matching bases. V lost 4 bases to trimming and J lost 1 base, with 14 bases between them. CDR1 and CDR2 from the germline V gene are GTSNPN and SVGIG (reference sequence). The CDR3 is 15 residues long. Filled out from reference TRBV30 and TRBJ2-1, the complete variable domain reads SQTIHQWPATLVQPVGSPLSLECTVEGTSNPNLYWYRQAAGRGLQLLFYSVGIGQISSEVPQNLSASRPQDRQFILSSKKLLLSDSGFYLCAWNPGISSYNEQFFGPGTRLTVL.

This clone was seen a single time. This chain connects TRBV10-3 to TRBJ1-5; TRBD1 agrees at 9 bases. In germline, CDR1 is ENHRY, CDR2 SYGVKD. V shed 6 bases and J 6 bases; nucleotides not matched to a gene: 3. The CDR3 loop spans 13 amino acids. CDR3 nucleotides: TGTGCCATCAGCGGGACAGGGATTCAGCCCCAGCATTTT. It codes for CAISGTGIQPQHF.

J is TRBJ2-1 and V is TRBV6-4; the match to TRBD2 covers 7 bases. Trimming cost V 2 bases and J 4 bases; bases outside gene matches: 5. The CDR3 has 15 amino acids. Germline V gene data show CDR1 as MRHNA and CDR2 as SNTAGT. CDR3 sequence: CASSDGGGGYNEQFF. The CDR3 coding sequence is TGTGCCAGCAGTGACGGGGGGGGAGGTTACAATGAGCAGTTCTTC.

V is TRBV11-3 and J is TRBJ1-1; D is perhaps TRBD1 (5 bases). This CDR3 has 17 residues. V was shortened by 5 bases and J by 5 bases, with 24 bases between the two germline ends. Germline CDR1 reads SGHNT; CDR2 reads YENEEA. CDR3 nucleotides: TGTGCCAGCAGCCCAATGGGGGGAATCCAGGGCTTAACTGAAGCTTTCTTT. It codes for CASSPMGGIQGLTEAFF.

The V and J genes are TRBV19 and TRBJ2-7, with 8 bases matching TRBD1. The CDR3 runs to 15 residues. After removal of 0 bases from V and 2 bases from J, the junction contained 3 bases not matched to a gene. CDR1 and CDR2 from the germline V gene are LNHDA and SQIVND (reference sequence). The CDR3 DNA reads TGTGCCAGTAGTATAGAGCGGACAGGGCCCTACGAGCAGTACTTC. This gives the protein CASSIERTGPYEQYF.

The V call is TRBV19, the J call TRBJ2-1; 9 nucleotides line up with TRBD2. CDR1 is LNHDA, CDR2 SQIVND, per germline (reference sequence). The CDR3 is made up of 15 amino acids. V shed 4 bases and J 4 bases; nucleotides not matched to a gene: 5. DNA for the CDR3: TGTGCCAGTAGTAAGGGCGGGGGGGGGTACAATGAGCAGTTCTTC. Residues: CASSKGGGGYNEQFF.

CDR3 bases: TGTGCCAGCAGCGATGGACTAGCCCCCACCGGGGAGCTGTTTTTT. This translates into CASSDGLAPTGELFF. The genes are TRBV5-4 and TRBJ2-2, with 8 nucleotides matching TRBD2. J gave up 4 bases and V 4 bases, and 6 bases lay outside the gene matches. This CDR3 region has 15 residues. Germline CDR1 SGHNT, CDR2 YYREEE (reference sequence).

V is TRBV11-2 and J is TRBJ1-2, with D possibly matching TRBD1 (6 bases). There are 12 residues in the CDR3. Trimming pared 4 bases from V and 8 bases from J, leaving 11 bases between. CDR1 SGHAT and CDR2 FQNNGV come from the germline V gene. CDR3 sequence (DNA): TGTGCCAGCAGCTCGGACAGAAGAGGCTACACCTTC. Translating gives CASSSDRRGYTF.

The chain joins TRBV5-6 to TRBJ2-2; 7 nucleotides agree with TRBD1. Per germline, CDR1 SGHDT and CDR2 YYEEEE. J lost 0 bases, V lost 5 bases, and 7 bases had no gene match. This CDR3 is 16 amino acids long. The CDR3 sequence: CASRIQGPTNTGELFF. As DNA, the CDR3 is TGTGCCAGCAGGATACAGGGGCCAACGAACACCGGGGAGCTGTTTTTT. Using reference TRBV5-6 and TRBJ2-2 for the parts outside the CDR3, the full variable domain is DAGVTQSPTHLIKTRGQQVTLRCSPKSGHDTVSWYQQALGQGPQFIFQYYEEEERQRGNFPDRFSGHQFPNYSSELNVNALLLGDSALYLCASRIQGPTNTGELFFGEGSRLTVL.

The chain combines TRBV2 with TRBJ1-1; weak D call: TRBD1 (5 bases). In germline, CDR1 is SNHLY, CDR2 FYNNEI. The CDR3 loop spans 14 amino acids. Deletions cut 3 bases from V and 0 bases from J, with 8 bases between. The CDR3 nucleotides read TGTGCCAGCAGTGAGGACATACTGAACACTGAAGCTTTCTTT. This gives the protein CASSEDILNTEAFF.

V gene TRBV6-6 combines with J gene TRBJ1-5; TRBD1 agrees at 9 bases. V lost 6 bases and J lost 4; bases outside the gene matches: 7. The length of the CDR3 is 15 residues. Germline V gene lookup returns CDR1 MNHNY and CDR2 SVGAGI (reference sequence). CDR3 bases: TGTGCCAGCAGCAACCCGACAGGGGGGAATCAGCCCCAGCATTTT. Its translation is CASSNPTGGNQPQHF.

The genes are TRBV5-1 and TRBJ2-1; TRBD2 matches at 12 bases. This CDR3 contains 16 residues. J gave up 8 bases and V 0 bases, and 6 bases lay outside the gene matches. Looked up from germline, CDR1 is SGHRS and CDR2 is YFSETQ. The CDR3 region is CASSLGLASGRDEQFF. CDR3 nucleotide sequence: TGCGCCAGCAGCTTGGGGCTAGCTAGCGGGAGGGATGAGCAGTTCTTC.

This clone has only a few counts. The V gene is TRBV27, the J gene TRBJ1-4; D possibly corresponds to TRBD1 (5 bases). From germline, CDR1 is MNHEY and CDR2 SMNVEV (reference sequence). The CDR3 is 14 residues long. Deletions cut 3 bases from V and 3 bases from J, with 8 bases between. CDR3 sequence (DNA): TGTGCCAGCAGTTTTGGACAAGCTAATGAAAAACTGTTTTTT. Translated, it gives CASSFGQANEKLFF.

This chain uses TRBV5-1 with TRBJ2-2; 10 nucleotides align to TRBD1. This CDR3 is 17 amino acids long. Per germline, CDR1 SGHRS and CDR2 YFSETQ. J lost 4 bases, V lost 4 bases, and 10 bases had no gene match. The CDR3 DNA reads as TGCGCCAGCAGCCCCTCCGGGACAGGGGTGGCCACCGGGGAGCTGTTTTTT. Protein product: CASSPSGTGVATGELFF.